The sequence of this T cell receptor (beta chain) was determined in a study of cytomegalovirus exposure and HLA in healthy donors. The repertoire was sequenced with immunoSEQ multiplex PCR; TCRdb's copy has only in-frame clones and lacks some. The sample includes approximately 160,000 clones, roughly nine tenths of them seen just once. Sequencing was done on a sample of PBMCs. The receptor comes from a woman aged 18 to 35 in good health and CMV-seropositive.

This CDR3 is CASSSRYTGELFF. For the CDR3, the DNA is TGTGCCAGCAGTTCCAGGTACACCGGGGAGCTGTTTTTT. The J gene is TRBJ2-2, the V gene TRBV28; D is unresolved. This CDR3 comprises 13 residues. The ends were cut back, 4 bases at V and 3 bases at J, with 6 bases in the middle. CDR1 is MDHEN, CDR2 SYDVKM, per germline.